Detailed here is one TCR beta chain. With 0 bases removed from V and 2 bases from J, the gap between germline ends came to 17 bases. This CDR3 has 18 residues. The germline V gene encodes CDR1 LNHNV and CDR2 YYDKDF (reference sequence). Generated by immunoSEQ multiplex PCR, the TCRdb table keeps only in-frame clones and is missing some. The sample holds some 97,000 clones, 94% seen once. The data originate from a study of siplizumab effects on memory and regulatory T cells. This TCR came from a human donor in good health. Specimen: Tregs sorted from blood. This chain connects TRBV15 to TRBJ2-1, with D maybe TRBD2 (7 bases). The CDR3 DNA reads TGTGCCACCAGCAGAGATCTTAGGGGGACTACTACCTACAATGAGCAGTTCTTC. This translates into CATSRDLRGTTTYNEQFF.